This T cell receptor (beta chain) appears in the sequencing data of a study of T cell responses to AZD1222 COVID-19 vaccine. Study as a whole: Combined were second doses at about 4 or about 12 weeks. Study-level points and caveats: Donors were largely white British and mainly female; clonal diversity was possibly underestimated. Repertoire collection took place solely once the T cell response had peaked.

Assay used: immunoSEQ multiplex PCR; TCRdb lists only in-frame clones, some missing. The profile shows over 100,000 clones, about nine tenths of them singletons. Comment on this clone: Its specificity is unknown.

Germline CDR1 reads SGHVS; CDR2 reads FQNEAQ. Trimming removed 0 bases at V and 9 bases at J, with 10 bases between. The CDR3 is 13 residues long. The genes are TRBV7-8 and TRBJ2-3, with D perhaps given as TRBD1 or TRBD2 (5 bases each). The TCR originated in an adult in good health. The source material was peripheral blood, sampled on day 0 of AZD1222 vaccination. The CDR3 here is CASSLALGETQYF. In DNA, the CDR3 is TGTGCCAGCAGCTTAGCGCTGGGGGAAACGCAGTATTTT.